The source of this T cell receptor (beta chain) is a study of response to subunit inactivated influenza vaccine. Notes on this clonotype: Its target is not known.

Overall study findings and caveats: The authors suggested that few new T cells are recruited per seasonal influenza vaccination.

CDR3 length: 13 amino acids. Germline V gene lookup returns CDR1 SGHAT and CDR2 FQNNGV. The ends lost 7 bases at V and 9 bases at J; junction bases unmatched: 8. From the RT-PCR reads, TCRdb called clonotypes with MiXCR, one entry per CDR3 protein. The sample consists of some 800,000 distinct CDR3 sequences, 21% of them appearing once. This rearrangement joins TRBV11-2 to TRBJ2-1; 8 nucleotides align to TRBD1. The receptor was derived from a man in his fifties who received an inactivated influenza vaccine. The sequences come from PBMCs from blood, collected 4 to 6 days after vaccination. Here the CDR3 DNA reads TGTGCCAGCACCCCGGCAGGGGGCAGTGAGCAGTTCTTC. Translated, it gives CASTPAGGSEQFF.